These 9 T cell receptor beta chains share one sample of origin, sequenced in a study of T-cell reconstitution after alpha-beta-depleted transplantation in children. Unique molecular identifiers were incorporated during preparation of the TCRbeta library. TCRdb ran MiXCR on the PCR reads and lists one entry per CDR3 protein. Of about 580,000 distinct CDR3 sequences listed, about 21% are singletons. This specimen consisted of PBMCs, mostly from graft donor cells, obtained 360 days after TCRalphabeta/CD19-depleted stem cell transplant. Every receptor here comes from a boy younger than two who had a stem cell transplant for acute myeloid leukemia, so the T cells may come from the graft donor.

The V and J genes are TRBV10-1 and TRBJ1-2; possibly TRBD1 for D (5 bases). The germline gives CDR1 WNHNN, CDR2 SYGVQD (reference sequence). V lost 4 bases and J 6 bases, leaving 9 bases between the germline ends. CDR3 length: 12 amino acids. The CDR3 nucleotides read TGCGCCAGCAGTGCAGGGCGGCATGGCTACACCTTC. Translating it yields CASSAGRHGYTF.

The gene calls are TRBV15 and TRBJ1-5; D may be TRBD1 (6 bases). Germline CDR1 and CDR2: LNHNV and YYDKDF (reference sequence). With 0 bases removed from V and 6 bases from J, the gap between germline ends came to 15 bases. The CDR3 has 16 residues. CDR3 region: CATSRDWGGRGQPQHF. As DNA, the CDR3 is TGTGCCACCAGCAGAGATTGGGGGGGCCGGGGTCAGCCCCAGCATTTT.

This clonotype was picked up many times. V usage is TRBV20-1 and J usage is TRBJ1-2, with 8 nucleotides matching TRBD1. The germline gives CDR1 DFQATT, CDR2 SNEGSKA (reference sequence). The CDR3 length is 15 residues. The junction had 7 bases not matched to a gene; V was cut back by 0 bases and J by 4 bases. The CDR3: CSARDQAGGGYGYTF. The DNA of the CDR3 is TGCAGTGCTAGAGATCAAGCAGGGGGCGGCTATGGCTACACCTTC.

The CDR3 DNA sequence: TGCAGTGCTAGGAGGCTAGCGGAAGGGAGCGCGCAGTACTTC. Translation: CSARRLAEGSAQYF. The gene calls are TRBV20-1 and TRBJ2-4; 7 bases fit TRBD2. The germline gives CDR1 DFQATT, CDR2 SNEGSKA (reference sequence). Unmatched junction bases numbered 15, after V lost 3 bases and J lost 13 bases. The CDR3 spans 14 residues.

This clonotype was observed a few times. V gene TRBV15 combines with J gene TRBJ2-3; D might be TRBD1 (5 bases). The germline CDR1 and CDR2 sequences are LNHNV and YYDKDF (reference sequence). This CDR3 has 17 amino acids. The V end lost 0 bases, the J end lost 2 bases, and 15 bases lay between the germline ends. The DNA for the CDR3 is TGTGCCACCAGCAGAGATCTAAGGGTGGGGCTCACAGATACGCAGTATTTT. Encoded protein: CATSRDLRVGLTDTQYF.

The V call is TRBV6-5, the J call TRBJ1-5, with TRBD1 matching over 7 bases. V dropped 6 bases and J dropped 4; count of bases not matched to a gene: 15. The CDR3 consists of 17 residues. Germline-derived CDR1 and CDR2 are MNHEY and SVGAGI. The CDR3: CASSYLGQQGGNQPQHF. The CDR3 region has the DNA TGTGCCAGCAGCTACCTGGGACAGCAAGGAGGGAATCAGCCCCAGCATTTT.

This clonotype was seen a handful of times. V gene TRBV7-2 combines with J gene TRBJ2-6, with D perhaps TRBD1 or TRBD2 (5 bases each). CDR3 length equals 16 residues. CDR1 and CDR2 from the germline V gene are SGHTA and FQGNSA. The V gene lost 5 bases and the J gene lost 0 bases, with 11 bases spanning the gap. The CDR3: CASSLIGASGANVLTF. The CDR3 bases are TGTGCCAGCAGCCTTATCGGGGCCTCTGGGGCCAACGTCCTGACTTTC.

The table lists this clonotype with a few counts. The rearrangement joins TRBV21-1 to TRBJ1-1; the table gives TRBD1 as D, unverified against the DNA. TRBV21-1 is an annotated pseudogene. The CDR3 has 15 amino acids. The CDR3 spells CALQPRPEPGTEAFF. Here the CDR3 DNA reads TGTGCGCTCCAGCCCCGTCCTGAACCCGGGACTGAAGCTTTCTTT.

The table lists this clonotype with many counts. This chain joins TRBV20-1 and TRBJ1-2, with a weak D call TRBD1 (5 bases). The CDR3 extends over 13 amino acids. Trimming removed 3 bases at V and 8 bases at J, with 16 bases between. The germline V gene has CDR1 DFQATT and CDR2 SNEGSKA (reference sequence). The CDR3 DNA reads as TGCAGTGCTAGTTGGGGGTGGACTGGAGGCTACACCTTC. Translating it yields CSASWGWTGGYTF.